A single sample gave rise to the 25 T cell receptor beta chains below, sequenced in a study of T cells after yellow fever vaccination. TCRdb itself ran the 5' RACE reads through MiXCR, one entry per CDR3 protein. This sample has some 500,000 distinct CDR3 sequences; about 13% occur once, and the top ten carry about an eighth. The input for sequencing was PBMCs, taken on the day of the yellow fever booster vaccination. The source of these receptors is a man between 25 and 39 years old who received the YFV17D yellow fever vaccine.

Only a few counts were recorded for this clonotype. The CDR3 here is CAWSVLGRGEQYF. For the CDR3, the DNA is TGTGCCTGGAGTGTACTCGGCAGGGGCGAGCAGTACTTC. The chain recombines TRBV30 with TRBJ2-7; tentative D call: TRBD1 (6 bases). Per germline, CDR1 GTSNPN and CDR2 SVGIG (reference sequence). The CDR3 extends over 13 amino acids. Trimming pared 0 bases from V and 6 bases from J, leaving 12 bases between.

V usage is TRBV12-3 or TRBV12-4 and J usage is TRBJ2-3; 13 bases match TRBD2. The V segment lost 6 bases and the J segment 5 bases; nucleotides outside the gene matches: 5. CDR3 length: 15 residues. This CDR3 reads CASRRTSGSGDTQYF. Here the CDR3 DNA reads TGTGCCAGCAGACGGACTAGCGGGAGTGGAGATACGCAGTATTTT.

The V call is TRBV7-9, the J call TRBJ2-5; D is possibly TRBD2 (5 bases). The CDR3 contains 13 residues. V lost 5 bases and J 5 bases, leaving 12 bases between the germline ends. The germline gives CDR1 SEHNR, CDR2 FQNEAQ (reference sequence). The CDR3 loop is CASSGGFGETQYF. DNA for the CDR3: TGTGCCAGCAGCGGAGGATTCGGTGAGACCCAGTACTTC.

The chain couples TRBV5-1 to TRBJ2-1; 9 bases match TRBD1. CDR1 is SGHRS and CDR2 is YFSETQ in the germline V gene. The CDR3 contains 13 residues. J was trimmed by 6 bases and V by 7 bases; bases with no gene match: 5. The DNA for the CDR3 is TGCGCCAGCGTGGACAGGGGTCGCAATGAGCAGTTCTTC. Translated, it gives CASVDRGRNEQFF.

This clonotype was seen a few times. This chain connects TRBV29-1 to TRBJ2-7, with 7 nucleotides matching TRBD1. The germline CDR1 and CDR2 sequences are SQVTM and ANQGSEA. CDR3 size: 14 residues. V was pared by 4 bases and J by 3 bases, with 9 bases of the junction left unmatched. This CDR3 reads CSVVFARDSYEQYF. The CDR3 coding sequence is TGCAGCGTTGTATTTGCTCGGGACAGCTACGAGCAGTACTTC.

The chain couples TRBV4-3 to TRBJ2-1; D is uncertain. Trimming removed 1 base from V and 9 bases from J, with 7 bases in between. The CDR3 consists of 12 residues. Germline V lookup: CDR1 LGHNA, CDR2 YSLEER. CDR3 bases: TGCGCCAGCAGCCAAGTTAGCAGTGAGCAGTTCTTC. Protein sequence: CASSQVSSEQFF.

This clonotype was seen only a few times. V usage is TRBV10-3 and J usage is TRBJ2-5; D uncertain. V lost 3 bases and J 14 bases, leaving 16 bases between the germline ends. This CDR3 has 12 amino acids. CDR1 and CDR2 from the germline V gene are ENHRY and SYGVKD. DNA for the CDR3: TGTGCCATCAGTGACGACGACCCGATTAAATACTTC. Amino acids: CAISDDDPIKYF.

This clonotype showed up just a few times. The chain is built from TRBV12-3 or TRBV12-4 and TRBJ2-3; tentatively, D is TRBD1 (5 bases). The CDR3 runs to 13 residues. V was trimmed by 6 bases and J by 4 bases, leaving 11 bases between them. CDR3 amino acids: CASSRADADTQYF. In DNA, the CDR3 is TGTGCCAGCAGCAGGGCAGACGCAGATACGCAGTATTTT.

This clonotype has a handful of counts. V and J are TRBV7-3 and TRBJ2-7, with 7 bases identical to TRBD1. The germline gives CDR1 SGHTA, CDR2 FQGTGA. The CDR3 contains 14 residues. V shed 3 bases and J 2 bases; nucleotides not matched to a gene: 4. The CDR3 DNA reads TGTGCCAGCAGCTTCGGGGACAGACCCTACGAGCAGTACTTC. Residues: CASSFGDRPYEQYF.

Here the CDR3 reads CASNLNREAAYGYTF. DNA of the CDR3: TGTGCCAGCAACCTAAACAGGGAAGCTGCCTATGGCTACACCTTC. The chain uses TRBV2 and TRBJ1-2; tentative D call: TRBD1 (6 bases). The V gene's germline CDR1 is SNHLY and CDR2 FYNNEI. The CDR3 runs 15 residues. The germline V and J ends were trimmed by 7 bases and 4 bases, with 19 bases remaining between them.

This clonotype was seen more than once but under ten times. The V and J genes are TRBV6-2 or TRBV6-3 and TRBJ2-3; TRBD2 matches 7 bases. Germline assignment: CDR1 MNHEY and CDR2 SVGEGT. The CDR3 is made up of 15 amino acids. With 5 bases clipped from V and 0 bases from J, the junction kept 5 bases outside the gene matches. The CDR3 DNA reads TGTGCCAGCAGTAGGGACTACTTCAGCACAGATACGCAGTATTTT. Its protein is CASSRDYFSTDTQYF.

This clonotype occurred a few times. The chain uses TRBV5-1 and TRBJ2-3; tentative D call: TRBD2 (7 bases). CDR1 and CDR2 (germline): SGHRS, YFSETQ. V was trimmed by 5 bases and J by 2 bases, leaving 15 bases between them. The CDR3 has 15 amino acids. CDR3 sequence (DNA): TGCGCCAGCAGGCGGGGGCCGGCCTCCACAGATACGCAGTATTTT. This codes for CASRRGPASTDTQYF.

This clonotype was seen more than once but under ten times. The chain joins TRBV7-2 to TRBJ2-6; D call uncertain. V shed 5 bases and J shed 2 bases, with 16 bases lying between them. This CDR3 has 17 residues. Germline CDR1 is SGHTA and CDR2 is FQGNSA. CDR3 bases: TGTGCCAGCAGCCCTAAGTTCGCAAGAGCTGGGGCCAACGTCCTGACTTTC. Translating it yields CASSPKFARAGANVLTF.

This clonotype was recorded a few times. V usage is TRBV7-9 and J usage is TRBJ2-3; D gene ambiguous. The CDR3 covers 15 residues. The V and J ends lost 1 base and 0 bases respectively, with 8 bases between them. Germline V lookup: CDR1 SEHNR, CDR2 FQNEAQ (reference sequence). Written as DNA, the CDR3 is TGTGCCAGCAGCTTAGAGTTAGCTAGCACAGATACGCAGTATTTT. It codes for CASSLELASTDTQYF.

This clonotype showed up just a few times. The chain carries TRBV6-5 and TRBJ1-3; tentatively, D is TRBD1 (5 bases). CDR3 length: 17 amino acids. Germline V CDR1 and CDR2: MNHEY, SVGAGI. Trimming took off 0 bases at V and 0 bases at J, with 12 bases between the two ends. The CDR3 bases are TGTGCCAGCAGTTACTCGACTCCAGGGACCTCTGGAAACACCATATATTTT. Translation: CASSYSTPGTSGNTIYF.

The chain joins TRBV21-1 to TRBJ2-7. TRBV21-1 is described as a pseudogene. The CDR3 is 9 amino acids. CDR3 DNA sequence: TGTGCACACCCCTACGAGCAGTACTTC. Its protein product is CAHPYEQYF.

The genes are TRBV10-3 and TRBJ1-1; D is undetermined. Germline assignment: CDR1 ENHRY and CDR2 SYGVKD. CDR3 length: 12 amino acids. V was shortened by 4 bases and J by 7 bases, with 10 bases between the two germline ends. The CDR3 region is CAISVEGNEAFF. Written as DNA, the CDR3 is TGTGCCATCAGTGTCGAGGGAAATGAAGCTTTCTTT.

This clonotype was detected only a few times. J is TRBJ2-6 and V is TRBV6-2 or TRBV6-3; D is undetermined. V gave up 5 bases and J gave up 0 bases, with 5 bases separating them. CDR1 and CDR2 (germline): MNHEY, SVGEGT. The CDR3 contains 14 residues. The CDR3, as DNA: TGTGCCAGCAGTAATATCTCTGGGGCCAACGTCCTGACTTTC. Its translation: CASSNISGANVLTF.

The rearrangement joins TRBV7-9 to TRBJ2-3, with D possibly called TRBD1 or TRBD2 (6 bases each). V was cut by 4 bases and J by 7 bases, with 9 bases left in between. From germline, CDR1 is SEHNR and CDR2 FQNEAQ (reference sequence). This CDR3 is 12 amino acids long. The CDR3 nucleotides read TGTGCCAGCAGCTCCCGGGGGCATACGCAGTATTTT. This codes for CASSSRGHTQYF.

This clonotype came up a few times. The chain has TRBV27 and TRBJ2-1, with D maybe TRBD2 (6 bases). Germline CDR1 MNHEY, CDR2 SMNVEV (reference sequence). This CDR3 spans 16 amino acids. V lost 2 bases to trimming and J lost 8 bases, with 19 bases between them. In DNA, the CDR3 is TGTGCCAGCAGTTTAATTAGCGGCCCTTTCTTGGATGAGCAGTTCTTC. Amino acids: CASSLISGPFLDEQFF.

This clonotype was seen a few times. V gene TRBV29-1 combines with J gene TRBJ2-3, with D perhaps matching TRBD2 (6 bases). Germline assignment: CDR1 SQVTM and CDR2 ANQGSEA. V was clipped by 4 bases and J by 2 bases, with 13 bases between them. The CDR3 totals 14 residues. The CDR3 bases are TGCAGCGTTGGGTACGGAGGGAACACAGATACGCAGTATTTT. Amino acids: CSVGYGGNTDTQYF.

In this sample, this clonotype turned up a few times. The gene calls are TRBV6-5 and TRBJ2-5; D remains unclear. CDR3 size: 13 residues. Deletions cut 2 bases from V and 4 bases from J, with 8 bases between. CDR1 and CDR2 (germline): MNHEY, SVGAGI. The chain's CDR3 is CASSYRVSETQYF. The CDR3 DNA reads TGTGCCAGCAGTTACCGGGTTTCAGAGACCCAGTACTTC.

This clonotype was observed a few times. This chain connects TRBV9 to TRBJ2-1, with TRBD2 identical over 10 bases. The CDR3 consists of 14 residues. The V and J ends lost 0 bases and 10 bases, in that order; junction bases with no gene match: 4. Germline V lookup: CDR1 SGDLS, CDR2 YYNGEE. The CDR3 spells CASSVELAGWEQFF. For the CDR3, the DNA is TGTGCCAGCAGCGTAGAACTAGCGGGATGGGAGCAGTTCTTC.

V and J are TRBV19 and TRBJ2-2; possibly TRBD1 for D (6 bases). This CDR3 contains 11 residues. V was trimmed by 6 bases and J by 9 bases, leaving 8 bases between them. Germline CDR1 reads LNHDA; CDR2 reads SQIVND (reference sequence). The CDR3 protein is CASRTGRELFF. The CDR3 region has the DNA TGTGCCAGTAGGACAGGAAGGGAGCTGTTTTTT.

This clonotype was counted only a few times. This rearrangement joins TRBV7-6 to TRBJ2-3, with D possibly being TRBD1 or TRBD2 (6 bases each). The CDR3 runs 18 residues. Trimming left V 0 bases short and J 5 bases short, with 21 bases between. CDR1 and CDR2 (germline): SGHVS, FNYEAQ. DNA for the CDR3: TGTGCCAGCAGCTTAGCCTTGGCTAGCGAGGGGGTAGTAGATACGCAGTATTTT. It translates to CASSLALASEGVVDTQYF.